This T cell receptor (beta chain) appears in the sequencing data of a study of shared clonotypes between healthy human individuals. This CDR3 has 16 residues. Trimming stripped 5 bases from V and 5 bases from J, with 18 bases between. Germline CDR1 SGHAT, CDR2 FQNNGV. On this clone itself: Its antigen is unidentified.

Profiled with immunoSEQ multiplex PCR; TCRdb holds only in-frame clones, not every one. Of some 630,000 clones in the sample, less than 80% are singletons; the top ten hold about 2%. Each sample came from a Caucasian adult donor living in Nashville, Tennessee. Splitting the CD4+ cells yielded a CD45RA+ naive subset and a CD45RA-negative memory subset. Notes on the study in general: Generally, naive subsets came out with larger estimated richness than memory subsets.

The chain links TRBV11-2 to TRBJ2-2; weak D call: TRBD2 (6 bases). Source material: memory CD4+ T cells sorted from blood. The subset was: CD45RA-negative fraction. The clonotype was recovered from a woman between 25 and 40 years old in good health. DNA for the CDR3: TGTGCCAGCAGCAACCGGGGGACCTCGCGGACCGGGGAGCTGTTTTTT. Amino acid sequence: CASSNRGTSRTGELFF. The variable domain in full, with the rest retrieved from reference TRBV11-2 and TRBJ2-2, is EAGVAQSPRYKIIEKRQSVAFWCNPISGHATLYWYQQILGQGPKLLIQFQNNGVVDDSQLPKDRFSAERLKGVDSTLKIQPAKLEDSAVYLCASSNRGTSRTGELFFGEGSRLTVL.